This TCR beta chain was captured in a study of blood T cell repertoires in COVID-19. Looking at the study overall: The United States, Italy and Spain were the sources of the acute and convalescent COVID-19 samples. In each case, the material was cDNA or gDNA derived from T cells, B-cell-depleted T cells, or PBMCs.

Original processing methods: Quantification of nucleated cells was approximated via reference gene primer amplification. Sequencing used immunoSEQ multiplex PCR; TCRdb keeps in-frame clones, though not all of them. The DNA was the basis for D and trimming; V, J and clone size are from that table. The repertoire holds 250,000 to 300,000 clones, with approximately 91% as singletons. Participants' own reports of clinical history determined their cohort assignment. This clone was detected only once. This receptor was taken from a woman aged 40-49 years with acute COVID-19. The sample consisted of PBMCs or T cells enriched from blood (not recorded which).

CDR3 residues: CASSLTGQGKGYSYNEQFF. The DNA for the CDR3 is TGTGCCAGCAGCCTTACCGGACAGGGGAAAGGATACTCCTACAATGAGCAGTTCTTC. This chain uses TRBV27 with TRBJ2-1, with 9 bases that match TRBD1. Trimming at V came to 6 bases and at J to 0 bases, leaving 15 bases not matched to a gene. CDR1 is MNHEY and CDR2 is SMNVEV in the germline V gene (reference sequence). This CDR3 is 19 amino acids long.